These 11 T cell receptor beta chains originate from one sample sequenced in a study of lymphopenia after photon versus proton radiotherapy. Measured with immunoSEQ multiplex PCR; TCRdb has only the in-frame clones, and not every one. The sample lists 65,000 to 85,000 clones, about 90% seen once, with 2.2% in the top ten. Sequences were derived from peripheral blood, sampled from a patient treated with photon-based radiotherapy. The receptors were gathered from a woman aged 40 to 49 with cholangiocarcinoma.

The CDR3 DNA reads as TGTGCCTGGAGGCCCTTTCCGGGACAGGGGACCAACTATGGCTACACCTTC. Translation gives CAWRPFPGQGTNYGYTF. The chain links TRBV30 to TRBJ1-2, with 10 bases lining up with TRBD1. The CDR3 sequence is 17 residues long. Germline V gene data show CDR1 as GTSNPN and CDR2 as SVGIG (reference sequence). Unmatched junction bases numbered 12, after V lost 3 bases and J lost 2 bases.

The chain has TRBV5-1 and TRBJ1-2; D is ambiguous. V was clipped by 4 bases and J by 6 bases, with 16 bases between them. The CDR3 consists of 14 residues. CDR1 is SGHRS, CDR2 YFSETQ, per germline. The CDR3 region is CASSPGPGVDGYTF. The CDR3 bases are TGCGCCAGCAGCCCGGGCCCCGGGGTTGATGGCTACACCTTC.

This chain joins TRBV5-4 and TRBJ1-3; 7 bases align to TRBD1. The CDR3 is 13 amino acids. Germline V lookup: CDR1 SGHNT, CDR2 YYREEE (reference sequence). V lost 4 bases to trimming and J lost 2 bases; unmatched junction nucleotides: 0. CDR3 region: CASSQGAGNTIYF. CDR3 DNA: TGTGCCAGCAGCCAGGGGGCTGGAAACACCATATATTTT.

V gene TRBV30 combines with J gene TRBJ2-1; a weak D match, TRBD2 (6 bases). Germline V gene lookup returns CDR1 GTSNPN and CDR2 SVGIG (reference sequence). The CDR3 spans 12 residues. The V gene lost 2 bases and the J gene lost 8 bases, with 10 bases spanning the gap. CDR3 in amino acids: CAWSSERDEQFF. The DNA for the CDR3 is TGTGCCTGGAGTAGTGAGCGGGATGAGCAGTTCTTC.

V and J are TRBV30 and TRBJ2-3; TRBD2 agrees at 12 bases. The CDR3 contains 15 residues. Looked up from germline, CDR1 is GTSNPN and CDR2 is SVGIG (reference sequence). V lost 3 bases and J lost 5; bases outside the gene matches: 6. The CDR3 here is CAWSGLAGWEDTQYF. The CDR3 nucleotides read TGTGCCTGGAGCGGACTAGCGGGGTGGGAAGATACGCAGTATTTT.

The rearrangement links TRBV28 to TRBJ2-7, with TRBD2 matching over 8 bases. V lost 6 bases, J lost 1 base, and 14 bases stayed unmatched. The CDR3 length is 17 residues. Germline CDR1 is MDHEN and CDR2 is SYDVKM. The CDR3 region has the DNA TGTGCCAGCAGCCGCCCGGGTTTGGCGGGGGGATCCTACGAGCAGTACTTC. It encodes CASSRPGLAGGSYEQYF. Full variable domain (rest looked up from reference TRBV28 and TRBJ2-7): DVKVTQSSRYLVKRTGEKVFLECVQDMDHENMFWYRQDPGLGLRLIYFSYDVKMKEKGDIPEGYSVSREKKERFSLILESASTNQTSMYLCASSRPGLAGGSYEQYFGPGTRLTVT.

The chain combines TRBV30 with TRBJ1-2; D gene ambiguous. The CDR3 sequence is 13 residues long. Germline V gene lookup returns CDR1 GTSNPN and CDR2 SVGIG (reference sequence). Trimming shortened V by 5 bases and J by 5 bases, and 15 bases separated the two germline ends. The CDR3 here is CAWVSGVSYGYTF. CDR3 in DNA: TGTGCCTGGGTGTCTGGAGTTTCTTATGGCTACACCTTC.

This chain links TRBV30 with TRBJ1-2; TRBD1 matches 12 bases. Germline CDR1 reads GTSNPN; CDR2 reads SVGIG (reference sequence). This CDR3 comprises 16 residues. The junction had 12 bases not matched to a gene; V was cut back by 4 bases and J by 6 bases. The CDR3 loop is CAWTPGQGALFDGYTF. CDR3 bases: TGTGCCTGGACCCCGGGACAGGGGGCTTTATTTGATGGCTACACCTTC.

This chain uses TRBV5-6 with TRBJ2-1; D gene uncertain. V gave up 1 base and J gave up 5 bases, with 4 bases separating them. Germline CDR1 is SGHDT and CDR2 is YYEEEE. This CDR3 contains 12 residues. CDR3 protein: CASSLKDNEQFF. DNA of the CDR3: TGTGCCAGCAGCTTGAAGGACAATGAGCAGTTCTTC.

The CDR3 coding sequence is TGTGCCAGCAGCGTAGGGGCGGTCTCCTACGAGCAGTACTTC. This codes for CASSVGAVSYEQYF. The chain uses TRBV9 and TRBJ2-7; no clear D gene. The ends were cut back, 0 bases at V and 0 bases at J, with 7 bases in the middle. Per germline, CDR1 SGDLS and CDR2 YYNGEE. The CDR3 runs 14 residues.

The chain employs TRBV30 and TRBJ1-1; TRBD1 matches 7 bases. The germline V gene encodes CDR1 GTSNPN and CDR2 SVGIG (reference sequence). The V gene end was trimmed by 4 bases and the J gene end by 0 bases; junction bases not matched to a gene: 14. The CDR3 is 17 residues long. CDR3 nucleotides: TGTGCCTGGATACGAACCCGACAGGGTTCAATGAACACTGAAGCTTTCTTT. Residues: CAWIRTRQGSMNTEAFF. The entire variable domain, with the rest obtained from reference TRBV30 and TRBJ1-1, is as follows: SQTIHQWPATLVQPVGSPLSLECTVEGTSNPNLYWYRQAAGRGLQLLFYSVGIGQISSEVPQNLSASRPQDRQFILSSKKLLLSDSGFYLCAWIRTRQGSMNTEAFFGQGTRLTVV.